The 17 T cell receptor beta chains below were found in one sample sequenced in a study of beta chain features in type 1 diabetes (dated by TCRdb to between 2018 and 2020). Library preparation was by the immunoSEQ multiplex PCR assay. The entire isolated RNA was reverse transcribed using the High Capacity cDNA Reverse Transcription Kit, and thus expressed TCRB transcripts were sequenced. TCRdb mirrors the immuneACCESS table, restricted to in-frame sequences. Some clones are absent from its copies; in checked studies, under half trace to an unresolved V gene, and the reason for the others is unknown. The sample yields about 360,000 clones; roughly 12% were counted once. 0.017% of the sample is held by the ten biggest clonotypes. The sequencing sample was made of naive CD4+ T cells from blood. The meaning of the sample's cell subset or site label: true naive CD4+ T cells. These receptors were obtained from a man aged 18 to 30 in good health.

This chain uses TRBV28 with TRBJ2-5; 9 bases map to TRBD1. The J segment lost 4 bases and the V segment lost 5 bases, leaving 11 bases of the junction unmatched. This CDR3 has 16 amino acids. Germline V gene sequence: CDR1 MDHEN, CDR2 SYDVKM. The CDR3: CASSDAGTGRRETQYF. For the CDR3, the DNA is TGTGCCAGCAGTGACGCCGGGACAGGGCGTAGAGAGACCCAGTACTTC. The variable domain in full, with the rest retrieved from reference TRBV28 and TRBJ2-5, is DVKVTQSSRYLVKRTGEKVFLECVQDMDHENMFWYRQDPGLGLRLIYFSYDVKMKEKGDIPEGYSVSREKKERFSLILESASTNQTSMYLCASSDAGTGRRETQYFGPGTRLLVL.

The chain recombines TRBV30 with TRBJ1-6; D gene ambiguous. This CDR3 comprises 16 residues. Germline CDR1 GTSNPN, CDR2 SVGIG (reference sequence). The ends were cut back, 4 bases at V and 1 base at J, with 14 bases in the middle. This chain's CDR3 is CAWKLLGESYNSPLHF. As DNA, the CDR3 is TGTGCCTGGAAGTTGTTGGGAGAATCCTATAATTCACCCCTCCACTTT.

This clone was observed a few times. This chain links TRBV5-4 with TRBJ1-2; a weak D match, TRBD1 (6 bases). The CDR3 totals 13 residues. Per the germline V gene, CDR1 is SGHNT and CDR2 is YYREEE (reference sequence). Trimming removed 5 bases from V and 2 bases from J, with 10 bases in between. CDR3 nucleotide sequence: TGTGCCAGCAGTAATGACAGGAACTATGGCTACACCTTC. It is translated as CASSNDRNYGYTF.

The chain carries TRBV5-1 and TRBJ2-7; TRBD1 aligns across 8 bases. The V gene end was trimmed by 3 bases and the J gene end by 1 base; junction bases not matched to a gene: 9. Germline-derived CDR1 and CDR2 are SGHRS and YFSETQ. The CDR3 is 16 residues long. The CDR3 reads CASSWMDRARSYEQYF. The CDR3 bases are TGCGCCAGCAGCTGGATGGACAGGGCACGTTCCTACGAGCAGTACTTC.

The chain links TRBV10-3 to TRBJ2-1, with 8 bases identical to TRBD2. Germline CDR1 reads ENHRY; CDR2 reads SYGVKD. The V and J ends lost 10 bases and 7 bases, in that order; junction bases with no gene match: 9. The CDR3 length is 13 residues. The CDR3 here is CATRQRERNEQFF. The CDR3 DNA is TGTGCCACCAGACAGCGGGAGAGGAATGAGCAGTTCTTC.

CDR3 nucleotides: TGTGCCAGCTCACCCGGGACAGGGGGCTTGAACACTGAAGCTTTCTTT. Amino acids: CASSPGTGGLNTEAFF. The chain recombines TRBV18 with TRBJ1-1, with 12 bases fitting TRBD1. Germline assignment: CDR1 KGHSH and CDR2 LQKENI. This CDR3 spans 16 amino acids. Trimming took 3 bases from V and 0 from J; bases not matched to a gene: 2. Combining the CDR3 with reference TRBV18 and TRBJ1-1 gives the whole variable domain NAGVMQNPRHLVRRRGQEARLRCSPMKGHSHVYWYRQLPEEGLKFMVYLQKENIIDESGMPKERFSAEFPKEGPSILRIQQVVRGDSAAYFCASSPGTGGLNTEAFFGQGTRLTVV.

The V call is TRBV15, the J call TRBJ2-5; D is possibly TRBD2 (6 bases). CDR3 length: 14 amino acids. Per germline, CDR1 LNHNV and CDR2 YYDKDF (reference sequence). Trimming pared 0 bases from V and 5 bases from J, leaving 10 bases between. The CDR3 loop reads CATSRDNGGETQYF. The CDR3 DNA is TGTGCCACCAGCAGAGATAATGGAGGGGAGACCCAGTACTTC.

This clone came up a few times. The V and J genes are TRBV28 and TRBJ1-4, with TRBD1 as a possible D gene (5 bases). Germline V gene sequence: CDR1 MDHEN, CDR2 SYDVKM. V was cut by 7 bases and J by 8 bases, with 26 bases left in between. CDR3 size: 17 residues. The CDR3 protein is CASTKQHGQRKEEKLFF. The CDR3 DNA reads as TGTGCCAGCACCAAACAACACGGACAAAGGAAGGAGGAAAAACTGTTTTTT.

V and J are TRBV7-9 and TRBJ2-2; D might be TRBD2 (6 bases). The CDR3 length is 17 residues. Trimming left V 0 bases short and J 5 bases short, with 16 bases between. CDR1 is SEHNR and CDR2 is FQNEAQ in the germline V gene (reference sequence). CDR3 DNA: TGTGCCAGCAGCTTAGCGAGGAACGGGGGTCAGACCGGGGAGCTGTTTTTT. It encodes CASSLARNGGQTGELFF.

The table lists this clone with a few counts. The V call is TRBV30, the J call TRBJ1-5, with D hard to call. This CDR3 contains 15 residues. Germline V CDR1 and CDR2: GTSNPN, SVGIG (reference sequence). V lost 5 bases to trimming and J lost 4 bases, with 18 bases between them. The DNA of the CDR3 is TGTGCCTGGGATATAGTGGTGGCGGGGAATCAGCCCCAGCATTTT. As protein: CAWDIVVAGNQPQHF.

This chain connects TRBV5-4 to TRBJ2-3; D might be TRBD2 (7 bases). CDR1 and CDR2 from the germline V gene are SGHNT and YYREEE (reference sequence). V dropped 9 bases and J dropped 5 bases, with 28 bases sitting between them. The CDR3 is made up of 17 amino acids. DNA for the CDR3: TGTGCCACCCTACCTGGGGGGGGCATAGAACATGGAGATACGCAGTATTTT. Translated, it gives CATLPGGGIEHGDTQYF.

The chain uses TRBV6-5 and TRBJ1-3, with D uncertain. V lost 8 bases, J lost 0 bases, and 5 bases lay in between. Germline CDR1 and CDR2: MNHEY and SVGAGI. This CDR3 region has 12 residues. For the CDR3, the DNA is TGTGCCAGCGTCGGCTCTGGAAACACCATATATTTT. It specifies CASVGSGNTIYF.

The chain carries TRBV9 and TRBJ2-3; D gene unclear. Germline V gene lookup returns CDR1 SGDLS and CDR2 YYNGEE. Trimming took 4 bases from V and 5 from J, leaving 8 bases between them. There are 12 residues in the CDR3. As DNA, the CDR3 is TGTGCCAGCAGCCCCCGCGGAGATACGCAGTATTTT. It is translated as CASSPRGDTQYF.

V usage is TRBV11-1 and J usage is TRBJ1-1, with D tentatively TRBD1 (5 bases). Deletions cut 5 bases from V and 0 bases from J, with 10 bases between. Looked up from germline, CDR1 is SGHAT and CDR2 is FQDESV (reference sequence). CDR3 length: 14 residues. CDR3 nucleotide sequence: TGTGCCAGCAGCCTCGGGGGATTGAACACTGAAGCTTTCTTT. Protein: CASSLGGLNTEAFF.

This clone has just a few counts. J is TRBJ1-2 and V is TRBV15; 8 nucleotides match TRBD1. The CDR3 has 15 amino acids. The V gene end was trimmed by 1 base and the J gene end by 4 bases; junction bases not matched to a gene: 5. Germline V gene data show CDR1 as LNHNV and CDR2 as YYDKDF (reference sequence). The CDR3 DNA is TGTGCCACCAGCAGAGGAGACAGGGGTGCCTATGGCTACACCTTC. It codes for CATSRGDRGAYGYTF.

The rearrangement joins TRBV11-1 to TRBJ2-3, with a possible D match to TRBD2 (6 bases). Germline CDR1 is SGHAT and CDR2 is FQDESV (reference sequence). Trimming removed 4 bases from V and 4 bases from J, with 21 bases in between. The length of the CDR3 is 17 residues. The CDR3 DNA sequence: TGTGCCAGCAGCTCACCTTCGGGACTCAGTGGTGCAGATACGCAGTATTTT. This gives the protein CASSSPSGLSGADTQYF.

The genes are TRBV30 and TRBJ1-1; D gene uncertain. CDR1 and CDR2 (germline): GTSNPN, SVGIG (reference sequence). Trimming shortened V by 0 bases and J by 3 bases, and 11 bases separated the two germline ends. The CDR3 runs to 14 residues. CDR3 protein: CAWSVRVVYTEAFF. CDR3 coding DNA: TGTGCCTGGAGTGTACGGGTAGTTTACACTGAAGCTTTCTTT.